This T cell receptor (beta chain) derives from a study of blood T cells in healthy people across ages. As for the study in general: When template switching was applied, about one barcoded beta molecule was captured per two T cells.

A note on this clonotype: The antigen remains undetermined.

The CDR3 has 13 residues. CDR1 and CDR2 (germline): GTSNPN, SVGIG (reference sequence). With 1 base clipped from V and 6 bases from J, the junction kept 5 bases outside the gene matches. Study-level findings and limits: Not knowing donor CMV status may have confounded expanded clonotype changes.

Sample-barcoded 5' priming and a J-beta primer mix drove a second PCR of about 6 to 12 cycles. TCRdb re-called the 5' RACE reads with MiXCR, one entry per CDR3 protein. The sample consists of over 700,000 distinct CDR3 sequences, 53% of them appearing once. The specimen was blood. The chain recombines TRBV30 with TRBJ1-2, with 7 bases lining up with TRBD1. The clonotype originates from an elderly man in good health. The CDR3 loop reads CAWSGQGVDGYTF. In DNA, the CDR3 is TGTGCCTGGAGTGGGCAGGGGGTAGATGGCTACACCTTC.